Detailed here is one T cell receptor beta chain. This sample was taken from a study of PD-L1 blockade in urothelial cancer. The table came from immunoSEQ multiplex PCR; TCRdb's copy has only in-frame clones and leaves some out. The sample holds 20,000 to 25,000 clones, around 91% seen once. The CDR3 totals 13 residues. The germline V gene has CDR1 SGHKS and CDR2 YYEKEE (reference sequence). The V gene lost 6 bases and the J gene lost 4 bases, with 11 bases spanning the gap. The receptor's source is an older woman with urothelial cancer. Material: PBMCs, obtained around atezolizumab (anti-PD-L1) treatment. This chain joins TRBV5-5 and TRBJ2-1, with D unclear. The CDR3 DNA reads TGTGCCAGCACCCGAGGAGCATACAATGAGCAGTTCTTC. Protein: CASTRGAYNEQFF.